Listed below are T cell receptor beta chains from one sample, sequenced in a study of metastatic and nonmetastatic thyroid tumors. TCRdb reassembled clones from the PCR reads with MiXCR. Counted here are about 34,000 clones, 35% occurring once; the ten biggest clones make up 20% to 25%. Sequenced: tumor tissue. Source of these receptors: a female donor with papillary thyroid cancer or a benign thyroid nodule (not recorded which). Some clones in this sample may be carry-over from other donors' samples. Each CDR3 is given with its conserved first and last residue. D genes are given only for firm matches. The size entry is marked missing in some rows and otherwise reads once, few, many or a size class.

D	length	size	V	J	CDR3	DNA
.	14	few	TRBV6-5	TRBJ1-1	CASILTGGYTEAFF	TGTGCCAGCATTTTGACAGGAGGGTACACTGAAGCTTTCTTT
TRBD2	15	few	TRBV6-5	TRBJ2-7	CASSYSSLAGDEQYF	TGTGCCAGCAGTTACTCCTCACTAGCGGGGGACGAGCAGTACTTC
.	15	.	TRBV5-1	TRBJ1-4	CASSPTGNRAEKLFF	TGCGCCAGCAGCCCCACAGGGAATCGGGCTGAAAAACTGTTTTTT
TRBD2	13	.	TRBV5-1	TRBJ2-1	CASSLASGGEQFF	TGCGCCAGCAGCTTGGCTAGCGGGGGTGAGCAGTTCTTC
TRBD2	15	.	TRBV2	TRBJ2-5	CASGVGGAGAETQYF	TGTGCCAGCGGCGTCGGGGGAGCGGGAGCAGAGACCCAGTACTTC
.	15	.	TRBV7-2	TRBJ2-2	CASSFQTGSGGELFF	TGTGCCAGCAGCTTCCAGACAGGATCGGGTGGGGAGCTGTTTTTT
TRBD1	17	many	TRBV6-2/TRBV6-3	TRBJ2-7	CASSYSKASQGGYEQYF	TGTGCCAGCAGTTACTCGAAAGCTTCACAGGGGGGCTACGAGCAGTACTTC
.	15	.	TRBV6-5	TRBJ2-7	CASSYGSTGSYEQYF	TGTGCCAGCAGTTACGGGTCCACAGGGTCTTACGAGCAGTACTTC
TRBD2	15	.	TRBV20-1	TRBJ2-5	CSARGGLAGPETQYF	TGCAGTGCTAGGGGGGGACTAGCGGGACCAGAGACCCAGTACTTC
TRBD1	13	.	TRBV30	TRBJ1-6	CAWRGTENSPLHF	TGTGCCTGGAGGGGGACAGAAAATTCACCCCTCCACTTT
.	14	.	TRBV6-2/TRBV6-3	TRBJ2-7	CASSTGDTAYEQYF	TGTGCCAGCAGTACGGGGGACACAGCCTACGAGCAGTACTTC
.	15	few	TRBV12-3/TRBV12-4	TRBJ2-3	CASSPPGLRTDTQYF	TGTGCCAGCAGCCCCCCGGGACTTCGCACAGATACGCAGTATTTT
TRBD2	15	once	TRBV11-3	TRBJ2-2	CASSTSSGWTGELFF	TGTGCCAGCAGCACGTCTAGCGGTTGGACCGGGGAGCTGTTTTTT
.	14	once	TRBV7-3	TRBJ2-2	CASSLQSGFGELFF	TGTGCCAGCAGCTTACAATCAGGGTTCGGGGAGCTGTTTTTT
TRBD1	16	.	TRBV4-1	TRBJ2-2	CASSQAGTGITGELFF	TGCGCCAGCAGCCAAGCTGGGACAGGTATCACCGGGGAGCTGTTTTTT
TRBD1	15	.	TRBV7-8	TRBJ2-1	CASSLGGQEHNEQFF	TGTGCCAGCAGCTTAGGGGGACAGGAACACAATGAGCAGTTCTTC
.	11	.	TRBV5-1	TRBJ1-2	CASSLGRDHTF	TGCGCCAGCAGCTTGGGCAGGGACCACACCTTC
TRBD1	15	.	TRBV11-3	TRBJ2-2	CASSLTTGGTGELFF	TGTGCCAGCAGCCTAACCACAGGGGGCACCGGGGAGCTGTTTTTT
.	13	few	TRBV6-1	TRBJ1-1	CASSEGGSTEAFF	TGTGCCAGCAGTGAAGGAGGCAGCACTGAAGCTTTCTTT
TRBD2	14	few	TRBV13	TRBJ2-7	CASSGGLATYEQYF	TGTGCCAGCAGCGGGGGACTAGCGACATACGAGCAGTACTTC
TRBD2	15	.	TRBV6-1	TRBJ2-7	CASSEAGRDLYEQYF	TGTGCCAGCAGTGAAGCGGGGAGGGATCTCTACGAGCAGTACTTC
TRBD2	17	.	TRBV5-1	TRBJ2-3	CASSSRVGAGGTDTQYF	TGCGCCAGCAGCTCCAGGGTCGGGGCGGGAGGTACAGATACGCAGTATTTT
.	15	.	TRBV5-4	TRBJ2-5	CASSFSAVIQETQYF	TGTGCCAGCAGCTTTTCAGCGGTTATTCAAGAGACCCAGTACTTC
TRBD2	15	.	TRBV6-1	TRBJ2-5	CASRHGAGPGETQYF	TGTGCCAGCAGACACGGAGCGGGGCCGGGGGAGACCCAGTACTTC
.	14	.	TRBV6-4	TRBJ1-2	CASSDGHNNYGYTF	TGTGCCAGCAGTGACGGACACAATAACTATGGCTACACCTTC
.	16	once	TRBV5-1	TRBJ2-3	CASTLGGAASTDTQYF	TGCGCCAGCACCCTAGGAGGGGCGGCCAGCACAGATACGCAGTATTTT
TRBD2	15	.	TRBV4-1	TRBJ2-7	CASSQEGGTPYEQYF	TGCGCCAGCAGCCAAGAGGGGGGGACCCCCTACGAGCAGTACTTC
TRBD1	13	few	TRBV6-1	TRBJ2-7	CASSPTGGYEQYF	TGTGCCAGCAGCCCAACAGGGGGCTACGAGCAGTACTTC